The 10 T cell receptor beta chains below come from one sample, sequenced in a study of blood T cell repertoires in COVID-19. Only in-frame clones appear in the TCRdb table, and some are missing; sequencing was by immunoSEQ multiplex PCR. Here the sample spans about 89,000 clones, around 93% being singletons. Sequencing was carried out using peripheral blood. The receptors derive from a human donor with active COVID-19. The donor label of this sample is uncertain.

The V call is TRBV6-2 or TRBV6-3, the J call TRBJ1-2; the D is unclear. The V end was cut by 2 bases, the J end by 7 bases, with 11 bases between. The CDR3 is made up of 13 amino acids. Germline V gene sequence: CDR1 MNHEY, CDR2 SVGEGT. Here the CDR3 reads CASSYPAGGGYTF. CDR3 DNA sequence: TGTGCCAGCAGTTACCCCGCGGGCGGTGGCTACACCTTC.

The chain combines TRBV6-5 with TRBJ1-1; D is perhaps TRBD1 (5 bases). CDR3 size: 14 residues. Germline-derived CDR1 and CDR2 are MNHEY and SVGAGI. Trimming pared 5 bases from V and 4 bases from J, leaving 14 bases between. The CDR3 DNA reads TGTGCCAGCAGTAGGGCAGGGAAGGGCACTGAAGCTTTCTTT. This encodes CASSRAGKGTEAFF.

This rearrangement joins TRBV5-4 to TRBJ2-2; D may be TRBD1 (6 bases). The CDR3 consists of 18 residues. CDR1 is SGHNT and CDR2 is YYREEE in the germline V gene (reference sequence). The V end lost 4 bases, the J end lost 1 base, and 20 bases lay between the germline ends. Here the CDR3 DNA reads TGTGCCAGCAGCGCAGACAGGCGCACCTCTCAGAACACCGGGGAGCTGTTTTTT. This gives the protein CASSADRRTSQNTGELFF.

The CDR3 loop reads CASSLGWSGGPYEQYF. The CDR3 DNA reads TGTGCCAGCAGCTTAGGTTGGTCAGGGGGCCCCTACGAGCAGTACTTC. The chain couples TRBV13 to TRBJ2-7; 8 nucleotides match TRBD1. CDR1 PRHDT and CDR2 FYEKMQ come from the germline V gene (reference sequence). The CDR3 is 16 amino acids. V trimming: 0 bases; J trimming: 2 bases; junction bases outside the gene matches: 6.

This chain connects TRBV4-1 to TRBJ2-7, with D maybe TRBD1 (6 bases). V was trimmed by 0 bases and J by 6 bases, leaving 15 bases between them. The CDR3 runs to 15 residues. Germline CDR1 is MGHRA and CDR2 is YSYEKL. The CDR3 DNA reads as TGCGCCAGCAGCCAAGATGGTCAGGGGACGGCCGAGCAGTACTTC. This codes for CASSQDGQGTAEQYF.

The chain recombines TRBV11-3 with TRBJ2-3, with TRBD2 matching over 9 bases. V lost 3 bases to trimming and J lost 4 bases; unmatched junction nucleotides: 8. The CDR3 is 16 amino acids. CDR1 and CDR2 from the germline V gene are SGHNT and YENEEA. In DNA, the CDR3 is TGTGCCAGCAGCTTGCGGAGCGGGGGGAGCGCAGATACGCAGTATTTT. This sequence encodes CASSLRSGGSADTQYF.

V usage is TRBV11-2 and J usage is TRBJ2-3, with 9 bases aligning to TRBD2. The CDR3 runs 15 residues. The trim removed 0 bases at V and 6 bases at J, leaving 4 bases unmatched. The germline CDR1 and CDR2 sequences are SGHAT and FQNNGV. The CDR3 region is CASSLEGLAADTQYF. The CDR3 DNA follows: TGTGCCAGCAGCTTAGAGGGACTAGCTGCCGATACGCAGTATTTT.

This sequence joins TRBV2 and TRBJ2-5, with D possibly matching TRBD2 (6 bases). The germline CDR1 and CDR2 sequences are SNHLY and FYNNEI. This CDR3 contains 12 residues. Trimming pared 6 bases from V and 5 bases from J, leaving 10 bases between. CDR3 in amino acids: CASSRSGETQYF. As DNA, the CDR3 is TGTGCCAGCAGCAGAAGCGGGGAGACCCAGTACTTC.

CDR3 region: CASSLLAGYNEQFF. The CDR3 DNA reads TGTGCCAGCAGTTTACTAGCGGGCTACAATGAGCAGTTCTTC. This chain uses TRBV27 with TRBJ2-1, with 8 bases fitting TRBD2. The CDR3 consists of 14 residues. V was pared by 2 bases and J by 3 bases, with 0 bases of the junction left unmatched. CDR1 and CDR2 from the germline V gene are MNHEY and SMNVEV (reference sequence).

This clone was seen only once. This chain links TRBV7-2 with TRBJ2-3, with 13 bases lining up with TRBD2. V dropped 4 bases and J dropped 0; count of bases not matched to a gene: 10. CDR3 length: 19 amino acids. The germline V gene encodes CDR1 SGHTA and CDR2 FQGNSA. CDR3 nucleotide sequence: TGTGCCAGCAGCTCCCCGGGACTAGCGGGGTCTCCTAGCACAGATACGCAGTATTTT. It specifies CASSSPGLAGSPSTDTQYF.